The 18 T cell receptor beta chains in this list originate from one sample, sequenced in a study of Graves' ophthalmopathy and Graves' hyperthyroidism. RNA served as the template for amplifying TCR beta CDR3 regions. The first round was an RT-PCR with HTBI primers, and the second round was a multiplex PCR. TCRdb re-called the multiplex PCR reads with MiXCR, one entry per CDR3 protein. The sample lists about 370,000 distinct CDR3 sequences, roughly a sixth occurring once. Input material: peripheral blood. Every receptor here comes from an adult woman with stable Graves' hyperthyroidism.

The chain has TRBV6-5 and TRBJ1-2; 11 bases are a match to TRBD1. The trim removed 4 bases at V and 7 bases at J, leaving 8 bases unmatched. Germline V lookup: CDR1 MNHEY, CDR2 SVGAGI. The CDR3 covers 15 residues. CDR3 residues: CASSFLGQGAGGYTF. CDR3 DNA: TGTGCCAGCAGTTTTTTAGGACAGGGGGCGGGTGGCTACACCTTC.

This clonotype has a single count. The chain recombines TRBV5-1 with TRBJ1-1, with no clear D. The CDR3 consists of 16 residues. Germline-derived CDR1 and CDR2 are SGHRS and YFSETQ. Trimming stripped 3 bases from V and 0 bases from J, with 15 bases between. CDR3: CASSSRTSDMNTEAFF. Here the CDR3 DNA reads TGCGCCAGCAGCTCCAGGACGTCTGATATGAACACTGAAGCTTTCTTT.

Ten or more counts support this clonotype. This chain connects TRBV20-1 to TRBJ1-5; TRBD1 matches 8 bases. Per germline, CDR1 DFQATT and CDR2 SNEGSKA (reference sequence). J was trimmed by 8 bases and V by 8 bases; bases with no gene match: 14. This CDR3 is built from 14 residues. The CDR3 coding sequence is TGCAGTTCTCAACCAAGGGCAGGGGGCAAGCCCCAGCATTTT. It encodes CSSQPRAGGKPQHF.

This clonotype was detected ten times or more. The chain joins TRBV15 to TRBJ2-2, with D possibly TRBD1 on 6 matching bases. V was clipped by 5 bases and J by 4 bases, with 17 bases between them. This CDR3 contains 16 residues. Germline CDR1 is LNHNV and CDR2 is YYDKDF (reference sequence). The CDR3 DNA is TGTGCCACCAGCGGGGAGCAGGGGCGTTTCACCGGGGAGCTGTTTTTT. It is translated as CATSGEQGRFTGELFF.

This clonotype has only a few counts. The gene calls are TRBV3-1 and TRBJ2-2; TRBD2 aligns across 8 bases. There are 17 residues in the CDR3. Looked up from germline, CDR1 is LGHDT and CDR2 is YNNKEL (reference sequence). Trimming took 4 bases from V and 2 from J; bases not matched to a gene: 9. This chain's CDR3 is CASSLALAGINTGELFF. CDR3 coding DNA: TGTGCCAGCAGCCTTGCTCTAGCGGGTATCAACACCGGGGAGCTGTTTTTT.

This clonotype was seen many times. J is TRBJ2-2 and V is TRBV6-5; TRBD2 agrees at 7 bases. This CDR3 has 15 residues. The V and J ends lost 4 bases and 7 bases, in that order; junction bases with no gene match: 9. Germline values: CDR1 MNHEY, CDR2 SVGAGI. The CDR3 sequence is CASSSTSFPFGELFF. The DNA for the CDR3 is TGTGCCAGCAGTTCGACTAGCTTCCCTTTCGGGGAGCTGTTTTTT.

The CDR3 is CASSPLGGAGETQYF. In nucleotides, the CDR3 is TGTGCCAGCAGCCCCTTAGGGGGGGCCGGAGAGACCCAGTACTTC. The J gene is TRBJ2-5, the V gene TRBV12-3 or TRBV12-4; possibly TRBD2 for D (7 bases). V lost 6 bases, J lost 4 bases, and 18 bases lay in between. The CDR3 totals 15 residues.

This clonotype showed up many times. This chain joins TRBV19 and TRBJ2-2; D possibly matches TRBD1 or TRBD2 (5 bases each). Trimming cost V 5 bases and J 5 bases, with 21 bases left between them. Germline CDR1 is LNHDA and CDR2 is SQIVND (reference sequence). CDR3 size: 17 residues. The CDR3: CASSVPGRVMSTGELFF. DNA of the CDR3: TGTGCCAGTAGTGTTCCGGGGCGAGTGATGTCTACCGGGGAGCTGTTTTTT.

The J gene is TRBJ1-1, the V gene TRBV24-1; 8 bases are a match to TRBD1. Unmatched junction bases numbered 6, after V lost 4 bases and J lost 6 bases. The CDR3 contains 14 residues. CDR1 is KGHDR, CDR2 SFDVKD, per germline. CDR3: CATSDPGQVPEAFF. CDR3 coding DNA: TGTGCCACCAGTGACCCGGGACAGGTACCTGAAGCTTTCTTT.

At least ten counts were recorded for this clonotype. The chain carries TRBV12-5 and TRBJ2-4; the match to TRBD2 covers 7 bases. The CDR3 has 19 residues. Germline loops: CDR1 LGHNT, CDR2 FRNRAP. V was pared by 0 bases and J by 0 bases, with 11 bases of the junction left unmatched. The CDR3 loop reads CASGLVEFGSGKAKNIQYF. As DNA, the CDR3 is TGTGCTAGTGGTTTGGTAGAATTTGGGAGCGGGAAAGCCAAAAACATTCAGTACTTC.

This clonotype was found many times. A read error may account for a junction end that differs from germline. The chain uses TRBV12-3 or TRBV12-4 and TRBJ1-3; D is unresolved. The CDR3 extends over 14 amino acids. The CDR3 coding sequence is TGTGCCAGCAGTTTAATAGCTGCTGGAAGCACCATATATTTT. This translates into CASSLIAAGSTIYF.

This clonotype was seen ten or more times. The CDR3 spells CASTGGKAGSVENTEAFF. The CDR3 coding sequence is TGTGCCAGCACAGGGGGCAAGGCCGGAAGCGTGGAGAACACTGAAGCTTTCTTT. The genes are TRBV11-1 and TRBJ1-1; 8 bases are shared with TRBD1. The V gene end was trimmed by 7 bases and the J gene end by 1 base; junction bases not matched to a gene: 17. Germline values: CDR1 SGHAT, CDR2 FQDESV (reference sequence). The CDR3 consists of 18 residues.

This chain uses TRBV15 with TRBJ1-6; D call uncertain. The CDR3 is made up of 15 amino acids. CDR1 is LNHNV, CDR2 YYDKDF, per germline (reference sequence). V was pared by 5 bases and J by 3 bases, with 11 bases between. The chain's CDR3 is CATSRERDYNSPLHF. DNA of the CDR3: TGTGCCACCAGCCGGGAGAGGGACTATAATTCACCCCTCCACTTT.

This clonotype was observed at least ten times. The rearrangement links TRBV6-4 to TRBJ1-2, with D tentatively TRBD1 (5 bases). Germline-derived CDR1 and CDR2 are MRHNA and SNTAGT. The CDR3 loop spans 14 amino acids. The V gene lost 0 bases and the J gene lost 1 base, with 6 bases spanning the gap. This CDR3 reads CASSDSRGNYGYTF. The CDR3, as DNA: TGTGCCAGCAGTGACTCGAGGGGTAACTATGGCTACACCTTC.

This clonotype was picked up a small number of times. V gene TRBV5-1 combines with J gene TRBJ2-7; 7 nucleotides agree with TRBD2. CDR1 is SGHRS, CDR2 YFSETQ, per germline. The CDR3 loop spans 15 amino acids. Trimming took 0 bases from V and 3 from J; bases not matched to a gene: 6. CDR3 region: CASSLDLSGFYEQYF. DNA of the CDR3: TGCGCCAGCAGCTTGGATCTTAGCGGGTTCTACGAGCAGTACTTC.

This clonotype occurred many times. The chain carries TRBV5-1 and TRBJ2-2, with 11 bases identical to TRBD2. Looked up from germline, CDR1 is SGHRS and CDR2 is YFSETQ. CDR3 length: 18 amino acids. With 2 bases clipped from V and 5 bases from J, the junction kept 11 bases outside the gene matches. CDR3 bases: TGCGCCAGCAGCTTAACCGGGACTAGCGGACAAGGGACCGGGGAGCTGTTTTTT. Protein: CASSLTGTSGQGTGELFF.

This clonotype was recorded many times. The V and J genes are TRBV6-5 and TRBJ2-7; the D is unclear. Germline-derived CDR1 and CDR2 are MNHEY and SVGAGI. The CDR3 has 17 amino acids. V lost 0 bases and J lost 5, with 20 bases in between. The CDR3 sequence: CASSYSGSYPPENEQYF. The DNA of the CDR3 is TGTGCCAGCAGTTACTCGGGGTCTTACCCCCCCGAGAACGAGCAGTACTTC.

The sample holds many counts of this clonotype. CDR3 residues: CASTHHTGELFF. CDR3 DNA: TGTGCCAGCACCCATCACACCGGGGAGCTGTTTTTT. The rearrangement uses TRBV6-1 and TRBJ2-2; no reliable D call. CDR1 and CDR2 (germline): MNHNS, SASEGT. The V end lost 7 bases, the J end lost 3 bases, and 6 bases lay between the germline ends. The CDR3 extends over 12 amino acids.